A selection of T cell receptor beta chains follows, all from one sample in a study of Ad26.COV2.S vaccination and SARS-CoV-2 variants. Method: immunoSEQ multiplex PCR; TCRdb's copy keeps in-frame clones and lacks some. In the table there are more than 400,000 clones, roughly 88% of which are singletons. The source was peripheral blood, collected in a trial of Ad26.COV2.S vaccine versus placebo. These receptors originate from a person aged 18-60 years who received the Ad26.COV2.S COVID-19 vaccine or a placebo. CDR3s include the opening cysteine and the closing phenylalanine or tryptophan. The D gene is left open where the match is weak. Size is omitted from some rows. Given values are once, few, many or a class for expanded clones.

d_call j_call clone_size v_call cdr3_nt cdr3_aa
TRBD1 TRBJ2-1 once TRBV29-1 TGCAGCGTTCGGGACAGGGGCCGCTCGAGCTCCTACAATGAGCAGTTCTTC CSVRDRGRSSSYNEQFF
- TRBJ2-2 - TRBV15 TGTGCCACCAGCAGAGAGAACACCGGGGAGCTGTTTTTT CATSRENTGELFF
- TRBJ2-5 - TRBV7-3 TGTGCCAGCAGCCCCGGGACTGGGGGAGAGACCCAGTACTTC CASSPGTGGETQYF
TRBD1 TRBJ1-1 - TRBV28 TGTGCCAGCAGTTTAACAGGGGCGGGAGCTGAAGCTTTCTTT CASSLTGAGAEAFF
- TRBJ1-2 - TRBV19 TGTGCCAGTGGTTCCGGGAGGAATTTCAACTATGGCTACACCTTC CASGSGRNFNYGYTF
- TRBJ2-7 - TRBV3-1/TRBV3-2 TGTGCCAGCAGCCAAGTGGGCACGTACTACGAGCAGTACTTC CASSQVGTYYEQYF
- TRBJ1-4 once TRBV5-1 TGCGCCAGCAGCTTGTCTTCAGGCACTAATGAAAAACTGTTTTTT CASSLSSGTNEKLFF
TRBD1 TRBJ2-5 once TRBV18 TGTGCCAGCTCACCACGAAAACCCGGGACAGAGGGGGAGACCCAGTACTTC CASSPRKPGTEGETQYF
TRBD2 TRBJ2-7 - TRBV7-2 TGTGCCAGCAGCCAAAACCTCCGACTAGCGGGACCCTACGAGCAGTACTTC CASSQNLRLAGPYEQYF
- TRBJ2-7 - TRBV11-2 TGTGCCAGCAGCTTAGGGACTTACGTAGTCATCGAGCAGTACTTC CASSLGTYVVIEQYF
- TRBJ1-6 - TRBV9 TGTGCCAGCAGCGTAAATCCGGGGGGAGATTCACCCCTCCACTTT CASSVNPGGDSPLHF
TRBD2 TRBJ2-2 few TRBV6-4 TGTGCCAGCAGTGAGGCTCGGGAGGGTTTCACCGGGGAGCTGTTTTTT CASSEAREGFTGELFF
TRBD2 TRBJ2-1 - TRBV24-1 TGTGCCACCAGTGATACAATAGCGGGAGCCATCACTCGTAGCTCCTACAATGAGCAGTTCTTC CATSDTIAGAITRSSYNEQFF
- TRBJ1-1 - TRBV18 TGTGCCAGCTCACCACGGGACCTTGAAGCTTTCTTT CASSPRDLEAFF
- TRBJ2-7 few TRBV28 TGTGCCAGCAGACTCGACGACTACGAGCAGTACTTC CASRLDDYEQYF
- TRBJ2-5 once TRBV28 TGTGCCAGCAGCCGCAACCGGGAGACCCAGTACTTC CASSRNRETQYF
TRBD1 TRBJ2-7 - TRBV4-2 TGTGCCAGCAGCCAAGATTGGGACAGGGGCCCCCGGGAGCAGTACTTC CASSQDWDRGPREQYF